The text below deals with one T cell receptor beta chain. Its antigen specificity is not known. There are no base qualities to consult, and no much larger clone falls within one base. The immunoSEQ Assay was used to sequence TCR beta CDR3 regions from DNA. Per the source publication's procedure: To compute T cell density, TCR beta template counts were normalized to usable DNA, which was estimated by amplifying housekeeping genes. Richness was estimated with the preseqR package, extrapolating to 400,000 templates for PBMC samples and 120,000 templates for tissue samples. Clonality was taken to be one minus Pielou's evenness. Differential abundance testing on productive amino-acid clonotypes, with a minimum total count of 5 and an alpha of 0.1, was used to identify tissue-enriched TCRs. The Jaccard Index and the Morisita Overlap Index were used to measure how much the repertoires overlapped between compartments. GLIPH clustered TCR beta CDR3s with public tetramer-defined viral CDR3s; viral motifs required at least three viral sequences plus V-gene enrichment. Held by TCRdb, this immuneACCESS table contains in-frame sequences only and omits some clones. Under half of the omission traces to an unresolved V gene where checked; the cause of the rest is unknown. The V and J calls and the clone size are those of that table, but D and trimming were determined from the DNA. The sample includes around 36,000 clones, with 80% to 85% observed a single time. The ten top clones hold under 7.5% of the sample.

The record originates from a study of T cells in localized non-small cell lung cancer (dated by TCRdb to between 2020 and 2021). Looking at the study overall: T cell repertoires of fewer than 250 early-stage NSCLC patients were analyzed, with tumors being compared against uninvolved tumor-adjacent lungs. The cohort comprised 200 to 300 treatment-naïve NSCLC patients with resected, localized lung tumors. Of the NSCLC patients, around 130 were male and approximately 99 were female, and the mean age was about 69 years. General study outcomes and caveats: A median of about 61 of the top 100 tumor clones turned up in the paired uninvolved adjacent lung, and some 28 of those clones also ranked among the top 100 of that same adjacent lung. Longer overall survival was associated with higher T cell density in blood, whereas shorter survival was associated with higher clonality in adjacent lung. Uninvolved tumor-adjacent lung showed the highest T cell clonality, higher than tumor, which suggests more focused antigenic responses in the uninvolved tumor-adjacent lung. Because multi-region sequencing of the tumors was not done, intratumor heterogeneity could not be ruled out. Because of the exploratory design, TCR variables were selected using unadjusted p-values without false-discovery rate correction.

At diagnosis, peripheral blood, uninvolved tumor-adjacent lung and tumor were collected and stored as a combination of fresh-frozen and FFPE material. For TCR repertoire profiling, blood samples were analyzed in the form of peripheral blood mononuclear cells. Cut back by 1 base and 6 bases, the V and J ends lie 8 bases apart. CDR1 and CDR2 (SGHTA, FQGTGA) derive from the germline V gene. Taken from cysteine to phenylalanine, the CDR3 has 13 residues. Of all the DNA, just the CDR3 is kept, 39 bases in frame from base 1. The material was peripheral blood mononuclear cells, obtained before any cancer treatment. This receptor chain uses TRBV7-3 and TRBJ2-3, with the D gene too uncertain to name. This receptor was obtained from a male donor aged 60 or over with stage II lung adenocarcinoma. The DNA sequence follows: TGTGCCAGCAGCTTAAGAGAAGGGGATACGCAGTATTTT. Its coded protein is CASSLREGDTQYF.